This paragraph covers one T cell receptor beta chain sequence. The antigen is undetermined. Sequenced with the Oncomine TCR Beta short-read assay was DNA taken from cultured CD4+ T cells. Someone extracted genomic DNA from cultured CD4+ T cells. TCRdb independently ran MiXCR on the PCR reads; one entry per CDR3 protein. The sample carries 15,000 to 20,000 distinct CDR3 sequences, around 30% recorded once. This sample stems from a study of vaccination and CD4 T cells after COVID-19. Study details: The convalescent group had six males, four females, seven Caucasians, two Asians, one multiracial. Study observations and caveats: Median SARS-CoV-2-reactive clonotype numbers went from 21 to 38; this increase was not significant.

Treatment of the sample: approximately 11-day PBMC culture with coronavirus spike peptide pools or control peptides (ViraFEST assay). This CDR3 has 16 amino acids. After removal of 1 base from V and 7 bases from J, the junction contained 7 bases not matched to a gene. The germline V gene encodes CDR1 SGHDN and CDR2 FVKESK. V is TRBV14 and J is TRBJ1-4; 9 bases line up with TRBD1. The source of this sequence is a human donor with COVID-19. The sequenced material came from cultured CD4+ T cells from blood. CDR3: CASSQGATGGGEKLFF. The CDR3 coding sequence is TGTGCCAGCAGCCAAGGGGCGACAGGGGGAGGTGAAAAACTGTTTTTT.